This T cell receptor (beta chain) was identified during a study of blood T cell repertoires in COVID-19. For the study at large: COVID-19 samples, acute and convalescent, were from the United States, Italy and Spain. The cDNA or gDNA used as material had been derived from T cells, B-cell-depleted T cells, or PBMCs.

The CDR3 sequence is 16 residues long. The ends lost 6 bases at V and 7 bases at J; junction bases unmatched: 11. CDR1 is WSHSY and CDR2 is SAAADI in the germline V gene. Original data processing: Reference gene primer amplification gave estimated nucleated cell counts. Produced via immunoSEQ multiplex PCR; TCRdb's table is partial and in-frame only. The DNA gave D and trimming, while V, J and clone size come from that table. In the table there are around 100,000 clones, approximately 87% of which are singletons. The sample consisted of peripheral blood. V usage is TRBV10-2 and J usage is TRBJ2-2; 10 bases are a match to TRBD2. This clonotype was obtained from a human donor in a cohort sampled during active COVID-19. This CDR3 is CASSEVSGRAFGELFF. CDR3 in DNA: TGCGCCAGCAGCGAAGTAAGCGGGAGGGCCTTCGGGGAGCTGTTTTTT.